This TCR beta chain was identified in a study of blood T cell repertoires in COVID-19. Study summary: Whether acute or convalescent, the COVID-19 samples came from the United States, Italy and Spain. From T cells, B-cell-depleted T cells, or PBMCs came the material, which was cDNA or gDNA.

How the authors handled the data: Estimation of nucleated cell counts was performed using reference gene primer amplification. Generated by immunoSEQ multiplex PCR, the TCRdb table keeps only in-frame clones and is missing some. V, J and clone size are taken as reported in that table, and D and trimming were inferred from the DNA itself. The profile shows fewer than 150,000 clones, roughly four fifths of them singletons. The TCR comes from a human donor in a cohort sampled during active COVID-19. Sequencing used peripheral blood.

Written as DNA, the CDR3 is TGTGCCAGCAGCCCACAGGGTAAGGCGAACACTGAAGCTTTCTTT. Protein product: CASSPQGKANTEAFF. The chain links TRBV9 to TRBJ1-1; D might be TRBD1 (6 bases). Trimming stripped 4 bases from V and 1 base from J, with 14 bases between. The CDR3 spans 15 residues. Germline-derived CDR1 and CDR2 are SGDLS and YYNGEE.